This TCR beta chain was captured by sequencing in a study of response to subunit inactivated influenza vaccine. Study observations and caveats: Each seasonal flu vaccination may recruit only limited new T cells, authors suggested.

Using its own MiXCR run on the RT-PCR reads, TCRdb lists one record per CDR3 protein. The profile shows about 580,000 distinct CDR3 sequences, 14% of them singletons. This clonotype has a single count. The antigen is not known. This may arise from a read error, as a much more abundant clone is one base away. Trimming cost V 0 bases and J 2 bases, with 6 bases left between them. CDR3 length equals 13 residues. Per germline, CDR1 SGHNT and CDR2 YYREEE (reference sequence). Sequenced here: PBMCs from blood, sampled roughly 12 days after vaccination. This clonotype originated in a man in his fifties who received an inactivated influenza vaccine. J is TRBJ2-7 and V is TRBV5-4; no clear D. This CDR3 reads CASSLDGPYEQYF. The CDR3 DNA reads as TGTGCCAGCAGCTTGGACGGCCCCTACGAGCAGTACTTC. The whole variable domain, remainder taken from reference TRBV5-4 and TRBJ2-7, is ETGVTQSPTHLIKTRGQQVTLRCSSQSGHNTVSWYQQALGQGPQFIFQYYREEENGRGNFPPRFSGLQFPNYSSELNVNALELDDSALYLCASSLDGPYEQYFGPGTRLTVT.